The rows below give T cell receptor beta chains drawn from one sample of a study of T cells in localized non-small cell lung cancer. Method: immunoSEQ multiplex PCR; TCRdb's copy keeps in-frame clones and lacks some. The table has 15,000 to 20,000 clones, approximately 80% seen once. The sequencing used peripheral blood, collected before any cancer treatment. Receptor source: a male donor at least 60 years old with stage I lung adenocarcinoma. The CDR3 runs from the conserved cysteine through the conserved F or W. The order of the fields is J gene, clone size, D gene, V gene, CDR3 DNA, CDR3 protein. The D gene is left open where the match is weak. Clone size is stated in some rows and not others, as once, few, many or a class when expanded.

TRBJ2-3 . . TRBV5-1 TGCGCCAGCAGCCTTCTAACCACAGATACGCAGTATTTT CASSLLTTDTQYF
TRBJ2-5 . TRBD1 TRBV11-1 TGTGCCAGCAGCACAAGTACAGGGGGCTGGGAGACCCAGTACTTC CASSTSTGGWETQYF
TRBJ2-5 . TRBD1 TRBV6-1 TGTGCCAGCAGTGAAGCGCTTCGGACAGGGTGGGACCAAGAGACCCAGTACTTC CASSEALRTGWDQETQYF
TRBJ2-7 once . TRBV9 TGTGCCAGCAGCTATGGGGCCAGCTCCTACGAGCAGTACTTC CASSYGASSYEQYF
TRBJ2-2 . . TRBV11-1 TGTGCCAGCAGCTTAGTGGGTGGAGGTCGTACCGGGGAGCTGTTTTTT CASSLVGGGRTGELFF
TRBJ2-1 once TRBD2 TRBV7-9 TGTGCCAGCAGCTCCCGACTAGCGGGGGACCTATACAATGAGCAGTTCTTC CASSSRLAGDLYNEQFF
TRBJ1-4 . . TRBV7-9 TGTGCCAGCAGCTCCCGAAAGGAAAAACTGTTTTTT CASSSRKEKLFF
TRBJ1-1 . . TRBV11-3 TGTGCCAGCAGCCGCCATATGAACACTGAAGCTTTCTTT CASSRHMNTEAFF
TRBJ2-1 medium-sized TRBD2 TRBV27 TGTGCCAGCACTGGCAGCGGGGGGATTTGGTTCTTC CASTGSGGIWFF
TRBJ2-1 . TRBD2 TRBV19 TGTGCCAGTAGTATTCTACGGACTAGACCGGGGACCCCCTACAATGAGCAGTTCTTC CASSILRTRPGTPYNEQFF
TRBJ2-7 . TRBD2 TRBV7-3 TGTGCCAGCAGCTTAACTAGCGGGGGGGATTACGAGCAGTACTTC CASSLTSGGDYEQYF
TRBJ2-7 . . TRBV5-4 TGTGCCAGCAGCTTGGAGGCTAGCAACGAGTACGAGCAGTACTTC CASSLEASNEYEQYF
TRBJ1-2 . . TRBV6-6 TGTGCCAGCAGTTACTCTAGGACGGAGGATCCCTATGGCTACACCTTC CASSYSRTEDPYGYTF
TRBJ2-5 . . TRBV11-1 TGTGCCAGCAGTCAAGGGCTTTCCCAAGAGACCCAGTACTTC CASSQGLSQETQYF
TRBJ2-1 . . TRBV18 TGTGCCAGCTCACCGGGCAGCGATGAGCAGTTCTTC CASSPGSDEQFF
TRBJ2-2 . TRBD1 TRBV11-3 TGTGCCAGCAGCTTTGACAGGGACACCGGGGAGCTGTTTTTT CASSFDRDTGELFF
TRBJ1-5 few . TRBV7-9 TGTGCCAGCAGCTTGGGCGGAGACAGCAATCAGCCCCAGCATTTT CASSLGGDSNQPQHF
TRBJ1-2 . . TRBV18 TGTGCCAGCTCGCAAAGGCAGGGTGATGGCTACACCTTC CASSQRQGDGYTF
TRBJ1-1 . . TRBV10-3 TGTGCCATCATCCTCGACCAGGTCTTCACTGAAGCTTTCTTT CAIILDQVFTEAFF
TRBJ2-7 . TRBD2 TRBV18 TGTGCCAGCTCGCCGGGACTAGCGGACTACGAGCAGTACTTC CASSPGLADYEQYF
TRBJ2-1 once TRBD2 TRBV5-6 TGTGCCAGCAGGCCCGGAGGACTAGCGGGAGGGCCCTACAATGAGCAGTTCTTC CASRPGGLAGGPYNEQFF
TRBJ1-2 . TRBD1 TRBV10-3 TGTGCCATCAGTGGCCTACAGGGGATCAGGTCTGGCTACACCTTC CAISGLQGIRSGYTF